This T cell receptor beta chain was identified in a study of regulatory T cells in long-lasting Graves disease (dated by TCRdb to the early 2020s). Background on the whole study: Antithyroid drugs had been taken for less than 3 months by newly diagnosed Graves' disease patients. This study used TCR sequencing and RNA sequencing of peripheral blood to compare persistent Graves' disease patients against newly diagnosed Graves' disease patients. The study took place in China and was registered as a clinical trial. A total of 33 samples were covered by TCR sequencing, comprising around 13 persistent and approximately 20 newly diagnosed Graves' disease patients. Study-level results and caveats: Peripheral blood alone was examined, since thyroid tissue, which constituted the primary lesion, could not be accessed. Persistent patients shared more public clonotypes among themselves (2,741) than newly diagnosed patients did (more than 950). As a limitation, the authors acknowledged that the small sample size may reduce accuracy. Persistent Graves' disease patients showed lower TCR Shannon entropy and fewer highly expanded clones than newly diagnosed patients, suggesting clonal expansion. TRBV28, TRBJ1-2 and TRBJ2-5 were preferentially used in persistent disease, while TRBV20-1 and TRBJ2-1 were favored in newly diagnosed disease. Only the TCR beta chain was sequenced and analyzed.

Points on this clonotype: Its antigen is not yet known. Base quality data are lacking; no much larger clone is found one base away.

V is cut by 4 bases and J by 2 bases, and the space between the germline ends is 9 bases. The CDR3 covers 14 residues, taking in both the cysteine and the phenylalanine. The kept DNA is CDR3 alone, 42 bases in frame from the first base. CDR1 LNHDA and CDR2 SQIVND were looked up in the germline V gene (reference sequence). The library was built by means of multiplex PCR. Sequencing instrument: Illumina HiSeq 4000. To build TCR beta libraries, CDR3 regions were amplified by Arm-PCR using iRepertoire HTBI primers. Before sequencing, the PCR products underwent gel purification. In the paper's pipeline: Across samples, 60 to 75 TRBV and roughly 15 TRBJ segments were identified and used for gene usage analysis of CDR3 amino acid clonotypes. COPE and FqMerger were used to merge the filtered high-quality paired reads into contigs. BLAST was used to align contigs to IMGT TRBV, TRBD and TRBJ reference genes, with CDR3 defined following IMGT. Highly expanded clones were defined as clonotypes with a frequency above 0.1%. Shannon entropy was used to measure repertoire diversity, and the Gini coefficient was used to measure V-J evenness. A clonotype was considered public if more than one individual shared it. In-frame beta chains were kept once TCRdb had trimmed the public reads at Q25 with fastp and called clones with MiXCR. Entries are consolidated by CDR3 protein sequence, retaining the most common genes and DNA. These V and J calls are TCRdb output, not the study's own analysis. Present in this sample are under 300,000 distinct CDR3 sequences, about 19% of which were seen just once. The ten biggest clones cover approximately 15% of the sample.

Reading the label with the study, this specimen's time point is: newly diagnosed GD, antithyroid drugs for less than 3 months. For both TCR sequencing and RNA sequencing, RNA was extracted from PBMCs using TRIzol. Graves' disease was diagnosed according to American Thyroid Association guidelines. Patients were recruited from an endocrinology department in Xi'an, China. Each patient gave approximately 10 milliliters of peripheral blood, collected in an EDTA anticoagulant tube. Ficoll Paque Plus density gradient separation was used to isolate PBMCs, and no further T cell sorting was performed. RNA quality was checked with an Agilent 2100 Bioanalyzer and agarose gel, and concentration with a NanoDrop 2000.

The sequence came from a female donor with Graves disease. Sequenced here: peripheral blood mononuclear cells (PBMCs), sampled at new diagnosis, from a patient treated with antithyroid drugs. The chain is assembled from TRBV19 and TRBJ1-5, with the D segment identity uncertain. The CDR3 reads as follows: CASSRTRGNQPQHF. The DNA sequence reads TGTGCCAGTAGTAGGACCCGCGGCAATCAGCCCCAGCATTTT.